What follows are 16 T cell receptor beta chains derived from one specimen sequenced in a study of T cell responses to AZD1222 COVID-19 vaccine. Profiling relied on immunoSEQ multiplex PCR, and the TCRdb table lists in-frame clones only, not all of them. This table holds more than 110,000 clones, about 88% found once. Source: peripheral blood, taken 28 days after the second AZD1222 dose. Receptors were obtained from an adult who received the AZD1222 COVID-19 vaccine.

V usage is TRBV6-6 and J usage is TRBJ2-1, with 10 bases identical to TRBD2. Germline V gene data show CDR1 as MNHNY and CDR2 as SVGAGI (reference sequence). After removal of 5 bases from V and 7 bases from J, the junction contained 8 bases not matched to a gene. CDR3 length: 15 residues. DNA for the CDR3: TGTGCCAGCAGTGCGAGCGGGGGGGCGGTTAATGAGCAGTTCTTC. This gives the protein CASSASGGAVNEQFF.

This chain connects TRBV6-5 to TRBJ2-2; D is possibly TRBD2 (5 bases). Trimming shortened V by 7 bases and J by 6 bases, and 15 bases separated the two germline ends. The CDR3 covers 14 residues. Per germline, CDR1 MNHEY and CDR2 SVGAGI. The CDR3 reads CASTEESGPGELFF. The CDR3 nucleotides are TGTGCCAGCACGGAGGAGTCTGGTCCCGGGGAGCTGTTTTTT.

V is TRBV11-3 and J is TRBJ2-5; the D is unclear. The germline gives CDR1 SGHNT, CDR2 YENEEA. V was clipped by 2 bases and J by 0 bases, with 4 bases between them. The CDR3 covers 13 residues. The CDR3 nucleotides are TGTGCCAGCAGCTTAATGTACCAAGAGACCCAGTACTTC. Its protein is CASSLMYQETQYF.

CDR3 protein: CAWSGNTGELFF. The DNA of the CDR3 is TGTGCCTGGAGTGGGAACACCGGGGAGCTGTTTTTT. The rearrangement uses TRBV30 and TRBJ2-2, with D unclear. V gave up 1 base and J gave up 1 base, with 1 base separating them. CDR1 GTSNPN and CDR2 SVGIG come from the germline V gene (reference sequence). The CDR3 consists of 12 residues.

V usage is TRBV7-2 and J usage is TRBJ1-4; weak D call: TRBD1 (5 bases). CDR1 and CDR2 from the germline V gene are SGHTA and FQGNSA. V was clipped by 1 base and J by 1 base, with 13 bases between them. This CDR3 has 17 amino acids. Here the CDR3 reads CASSLEAGSRTNEKLFF. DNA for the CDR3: TGTGCCAGCAGCTTAGAGGCAGGGAGCCGAACTAATGAAAAACTGTTTTTT.

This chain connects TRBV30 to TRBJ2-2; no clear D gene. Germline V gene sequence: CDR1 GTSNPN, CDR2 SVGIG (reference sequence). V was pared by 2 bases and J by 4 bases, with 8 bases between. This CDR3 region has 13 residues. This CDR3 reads CAWSTEVTGELFF. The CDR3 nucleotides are TGTGCCTGGAGTACTGAGGTCACCGGGGAGCTGTTTTTT.

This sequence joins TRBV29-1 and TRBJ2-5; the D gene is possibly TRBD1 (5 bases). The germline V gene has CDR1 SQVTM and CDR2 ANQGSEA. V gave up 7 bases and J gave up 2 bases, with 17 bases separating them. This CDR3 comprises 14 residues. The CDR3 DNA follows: TGCAGCGCCAAGGGGTCAGCAGAACAAGAGACCCAGTACTTC. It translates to CSAKGSAEQETQYF.

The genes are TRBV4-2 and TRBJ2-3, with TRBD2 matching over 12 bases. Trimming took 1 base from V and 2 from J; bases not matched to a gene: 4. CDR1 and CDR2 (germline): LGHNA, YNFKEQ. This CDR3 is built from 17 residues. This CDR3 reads CASSQGLAGDPTDTQYF. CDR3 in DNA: TGTGCCAGCAGCCAAGGACTAGCGGGAGACCCCACAGATACGCAGTATTTT.

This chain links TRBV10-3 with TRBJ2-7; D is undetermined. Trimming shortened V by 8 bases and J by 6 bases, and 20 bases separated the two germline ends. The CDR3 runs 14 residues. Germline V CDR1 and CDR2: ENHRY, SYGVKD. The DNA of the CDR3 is TGTGCCATCTCCGAAGATAGGGAAACGGGCGAGCAGTACTTC. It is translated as CAISEDRETGEQYF.

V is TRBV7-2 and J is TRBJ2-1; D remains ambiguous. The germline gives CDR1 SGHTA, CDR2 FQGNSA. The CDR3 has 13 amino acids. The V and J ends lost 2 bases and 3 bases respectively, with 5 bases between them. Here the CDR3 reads CASSLSNYNEQFF. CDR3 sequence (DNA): TGTGCCAGCAGCTTATCTAACTACAATGAGCAGTTCTTC.

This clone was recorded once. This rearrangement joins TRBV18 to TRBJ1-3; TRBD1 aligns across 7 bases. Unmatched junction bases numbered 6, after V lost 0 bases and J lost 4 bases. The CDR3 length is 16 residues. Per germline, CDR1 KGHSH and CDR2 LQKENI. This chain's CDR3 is CASSPPEGARGNTIYF. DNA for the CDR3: TGTGCCAGCTCACCACCGGAGGGGGCAAGAGGAAACACCATATATTTT.

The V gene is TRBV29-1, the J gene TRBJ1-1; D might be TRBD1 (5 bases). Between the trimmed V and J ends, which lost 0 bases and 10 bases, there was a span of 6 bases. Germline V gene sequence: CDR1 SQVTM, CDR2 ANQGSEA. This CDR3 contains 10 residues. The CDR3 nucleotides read TGCAGCGTTGAAGAGGGGGGAGCTTTCTTT. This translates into CSVEEGGAFF.

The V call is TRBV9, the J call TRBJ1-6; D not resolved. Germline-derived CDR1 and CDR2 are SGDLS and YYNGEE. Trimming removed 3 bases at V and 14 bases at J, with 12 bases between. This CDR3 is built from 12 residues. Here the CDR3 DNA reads TGTGCCAGCAGCGACAGAATTGGTTCCCTCCACTTT. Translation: CASSDRIGSLHF.

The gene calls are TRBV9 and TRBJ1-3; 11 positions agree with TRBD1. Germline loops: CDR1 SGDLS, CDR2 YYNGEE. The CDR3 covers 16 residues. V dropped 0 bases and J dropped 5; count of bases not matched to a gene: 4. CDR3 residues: CASSVGTGGARNTIYF. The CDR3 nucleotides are TGTGCCAGCAGCGTAGGGACAGGGGGCGCGAGAAACACCATATATTTT.

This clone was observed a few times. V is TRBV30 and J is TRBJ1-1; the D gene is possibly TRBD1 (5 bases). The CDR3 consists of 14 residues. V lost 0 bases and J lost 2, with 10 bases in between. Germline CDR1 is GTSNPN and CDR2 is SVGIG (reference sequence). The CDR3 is CAWSVSGINTEAFF. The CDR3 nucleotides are TGTGCCTGGAGTGTATCAGGGATAAACACTGAAGCTTTCTTT.

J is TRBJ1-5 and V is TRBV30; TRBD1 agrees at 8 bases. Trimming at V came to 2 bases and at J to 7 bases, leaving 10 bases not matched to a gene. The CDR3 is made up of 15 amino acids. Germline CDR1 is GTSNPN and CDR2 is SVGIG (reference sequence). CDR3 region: CAWSLGTGQTQPQHF. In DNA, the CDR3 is TGTGCCTGGAGTCTGGGGACAGGTCAAACCCAGCCCCAGCATTTT.